This T cell receptor (beta chain) originates from a study of cytomegalovirus exposure and HLA in healthy donors. The CDR3 totals 13 residues. Looked up from germline, CDR1 is SGDLS and CDR2 is YYNGEE. Trimming took off 0 bases at V and 5 bases at J, with 8 bases between the two ends. A note on this clone: Its antigen remains unknown.

Study results and caveats: Versus the roughly 690-donor mean, an Asian-associated ancestry cluster reportedly showed fewer N-insertions in a later analysis. With further analysis later on, most CMV-associated TCR beta chains appeared HLA-restricted. Immune exposure was documented only through CMV serostatus. Sequences of the TCR beta chain were said to predict the HLA-A and HLA-B alleles of most subjects accurately.

60 Vbeta and 13 Jbeta primers were used in PCR. Sequencing used immunoSEQ multiplex PCR; TCRdb keeps in-frame clones, though not all of them. The table has 110,000 to 150,000 clones, over 80% seen once; the top ten hold roughly 1.2%. The chain carries TRBV9 and TRBJ2-5; D unclear. Source material: PBMCs. This receptor was obtained from a female donor in good health and CMV-seronegative. CDR3: CASSVGVEETQYF. DNA of the CDR3: TGTGCCAGCAGCGTAGGGGTGGAGGAGACCCAGTACTTC.